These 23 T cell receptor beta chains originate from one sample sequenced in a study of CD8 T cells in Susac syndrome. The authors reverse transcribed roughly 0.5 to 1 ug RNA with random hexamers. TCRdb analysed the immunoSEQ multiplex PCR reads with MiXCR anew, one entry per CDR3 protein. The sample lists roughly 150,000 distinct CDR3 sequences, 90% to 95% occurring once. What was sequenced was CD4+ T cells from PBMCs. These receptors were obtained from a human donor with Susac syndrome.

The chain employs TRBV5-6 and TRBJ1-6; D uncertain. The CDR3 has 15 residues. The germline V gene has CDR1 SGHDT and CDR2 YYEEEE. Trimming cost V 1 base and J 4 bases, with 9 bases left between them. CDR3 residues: CASSLRSLYNSPLHF. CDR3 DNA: TGTGCCAGCAGCTTGAGAAGCCTGTATAATTCACCCCTCCACTTT.

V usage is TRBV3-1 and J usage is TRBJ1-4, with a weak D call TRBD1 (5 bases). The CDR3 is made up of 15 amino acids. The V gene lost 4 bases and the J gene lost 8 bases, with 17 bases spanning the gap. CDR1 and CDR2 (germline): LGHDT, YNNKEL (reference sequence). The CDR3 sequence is CASSPVPGLGEKLFF. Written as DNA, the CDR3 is TGTGCCAGCAGCCCTGTTCCGGGACTTGGCGAAAAACTGTTTTTT.

The CDR3 DNA reads as TGCGCCAGCAGCCAAGGAGTAATCACTGAAGCTTTCTTT. Its translation is CASSQGVITEAFF. This sequence joins TRBV4-3 and TRBJ1-1, with unresolved D. The germline V and J ends were trimmed by 1 base and 4 bases, with 7 bases remaining between them. The CDR3 loop spans 13 amino acids. Germline V gives CDR1 LGHNA, CDR2 YSLEER.

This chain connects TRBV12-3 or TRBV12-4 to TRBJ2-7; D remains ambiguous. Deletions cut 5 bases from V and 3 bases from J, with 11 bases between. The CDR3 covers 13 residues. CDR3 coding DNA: TGTGCCAGCAGTACCTCTATCCTCTACGAGCAGTACTTC. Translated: CASSTSILYEQYF.

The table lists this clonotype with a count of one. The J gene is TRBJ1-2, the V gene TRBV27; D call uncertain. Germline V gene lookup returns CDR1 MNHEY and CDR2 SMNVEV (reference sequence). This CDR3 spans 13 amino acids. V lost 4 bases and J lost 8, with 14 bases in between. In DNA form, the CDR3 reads TGTGCCAGCAGTTCCTCTCCACCGACCGGCTACACCTTC. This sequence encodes CASSSSPPTGYTF.

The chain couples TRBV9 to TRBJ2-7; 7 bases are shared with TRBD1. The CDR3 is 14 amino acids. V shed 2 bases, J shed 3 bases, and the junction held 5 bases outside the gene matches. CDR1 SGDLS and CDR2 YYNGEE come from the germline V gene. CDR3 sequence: CASSVGQFNYEQYF. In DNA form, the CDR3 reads TGTGCCAGCAGCGTGGGACAGTTCAACTACGAGCAGTACTTC.

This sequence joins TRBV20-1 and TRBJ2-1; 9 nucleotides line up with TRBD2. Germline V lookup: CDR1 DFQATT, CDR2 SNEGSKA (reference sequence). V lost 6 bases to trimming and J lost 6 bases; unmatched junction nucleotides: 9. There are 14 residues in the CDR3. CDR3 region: CSAHAASGANEQFF. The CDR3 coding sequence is TGCAGTGCCCACGCGGCTAGCGGGGCCAATGAGCAGTTCTTC.

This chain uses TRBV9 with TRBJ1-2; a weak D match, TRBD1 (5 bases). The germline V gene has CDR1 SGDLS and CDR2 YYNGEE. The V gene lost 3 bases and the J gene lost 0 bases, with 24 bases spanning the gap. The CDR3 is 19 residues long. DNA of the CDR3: TGTGCCAGCAGCGCACGAGGCCGGGACCGAACTGGAGCTAACTATGGCTACACCTTC. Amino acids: CASSARGRDRTGANYGYTF. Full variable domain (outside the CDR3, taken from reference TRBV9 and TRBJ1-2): DSGVTQTPKHLITATGQRVTLRCSPRSGDLSVYWYQQSLDQGLQFLIQYYNGEERAKGNILERFSAQQFPDLHSELNLSSLELGDSALYFCASSARGRDRTGANYGYTFGSGTRLTVV.

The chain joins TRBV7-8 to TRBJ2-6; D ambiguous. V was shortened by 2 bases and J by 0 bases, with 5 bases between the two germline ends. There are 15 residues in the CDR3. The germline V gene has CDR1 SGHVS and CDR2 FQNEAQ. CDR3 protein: CASSLSVSGANVLTF. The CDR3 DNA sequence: TGTGCCAGCAGCTTATCTGTCTCTGGGGCCAACGTCCTGACTTTC.

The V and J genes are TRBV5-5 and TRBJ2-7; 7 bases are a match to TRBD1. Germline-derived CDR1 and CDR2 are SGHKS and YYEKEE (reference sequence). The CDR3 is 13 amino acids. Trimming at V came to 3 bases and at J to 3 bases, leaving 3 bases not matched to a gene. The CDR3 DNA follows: TGTGCCAGCAGCTATGCAGGGGGCTACGAGCAGTACTTC. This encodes CASSYAGGYEQYF.

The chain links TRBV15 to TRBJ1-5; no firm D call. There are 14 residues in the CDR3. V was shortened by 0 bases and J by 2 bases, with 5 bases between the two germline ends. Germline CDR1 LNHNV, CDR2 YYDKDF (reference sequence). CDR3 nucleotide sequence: TGTGCCACCAGCAGAGATACAGGCAATCAGCCCCAGCATTTT. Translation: CATSRDTGNQPQHF.

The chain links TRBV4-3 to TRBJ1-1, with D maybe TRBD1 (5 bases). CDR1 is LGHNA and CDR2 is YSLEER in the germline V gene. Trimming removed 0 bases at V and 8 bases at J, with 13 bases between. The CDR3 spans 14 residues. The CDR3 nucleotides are TGCGCCAGCAGCCAAGAGCACAGGTTACCCGAAGCTTTCTTT. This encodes CASSQEHRLPEAFF.

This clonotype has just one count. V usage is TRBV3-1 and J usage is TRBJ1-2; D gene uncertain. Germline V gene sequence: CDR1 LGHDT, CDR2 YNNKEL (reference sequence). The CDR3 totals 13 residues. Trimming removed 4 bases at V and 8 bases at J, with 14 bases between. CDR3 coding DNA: TGTGCCAGCAGCCTGGAGTCCTCTATGGGCTACACCTTC. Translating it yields CASSLESSMGYTF.

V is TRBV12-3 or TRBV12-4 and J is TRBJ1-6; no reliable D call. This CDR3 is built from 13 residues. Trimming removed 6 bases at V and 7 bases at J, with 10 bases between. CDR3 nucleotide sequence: TGTGCCAGCAGCTCTCATTCCAATTCACCCCTCCACTTT. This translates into CASSSHSNSPLHF.

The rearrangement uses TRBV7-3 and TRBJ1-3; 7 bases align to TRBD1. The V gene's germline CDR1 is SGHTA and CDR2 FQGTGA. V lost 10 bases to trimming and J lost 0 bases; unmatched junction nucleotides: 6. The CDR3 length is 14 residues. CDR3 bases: TGTGCCAACCGGGACAGAGGCTCTGGAAACACCATATATTTT. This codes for CANRDRGSGNTIYF.

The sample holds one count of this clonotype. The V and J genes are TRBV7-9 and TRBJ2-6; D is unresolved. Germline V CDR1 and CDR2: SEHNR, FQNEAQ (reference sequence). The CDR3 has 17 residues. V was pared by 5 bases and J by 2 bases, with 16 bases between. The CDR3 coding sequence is TGTGCCAGCAGCCCGCGCCTCGACATGACTGGGGCCAACGTCCTGACTTTC. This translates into CASSPRLDMTGANVLTF.

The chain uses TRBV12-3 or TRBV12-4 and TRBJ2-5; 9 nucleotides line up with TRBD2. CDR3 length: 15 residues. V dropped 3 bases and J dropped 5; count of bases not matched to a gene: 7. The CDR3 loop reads CASSFRGGAQETQYF. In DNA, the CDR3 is TGTGCCAGCAGTTTCCGCGGGGGGGCCCAGGAGACCCAGTACTTC.

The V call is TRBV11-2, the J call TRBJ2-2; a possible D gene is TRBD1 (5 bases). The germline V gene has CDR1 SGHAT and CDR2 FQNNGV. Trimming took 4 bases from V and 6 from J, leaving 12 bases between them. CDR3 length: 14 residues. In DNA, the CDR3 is TGTGCCAGCAGCTCTCCTCAGGGCGCCGGGGAGCTGTTTTTT. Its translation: CASSSPQGAGELFF.

CDR3 nucleotides: TGCAGCGTTGTAGGTGGGGATGGCTACACCTTC. It encodes CSVVGGDGYTF. The chain has TRBV29-1 and TRBJ1-2; D not certain. V was pared by 4 bases and J by 6 bases, with 9 bases between. The germline CDR1 and CDR2 sequences are SQVTM and ANQGSEA. This CDR3 has 11 residues.

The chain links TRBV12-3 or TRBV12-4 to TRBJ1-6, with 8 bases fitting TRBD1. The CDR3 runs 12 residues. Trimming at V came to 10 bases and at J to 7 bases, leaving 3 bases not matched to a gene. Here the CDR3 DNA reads TGTGCCATAAGACAGGGGAATTCACCCCTCCACTTT. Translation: CAIRQGNSPLHF.

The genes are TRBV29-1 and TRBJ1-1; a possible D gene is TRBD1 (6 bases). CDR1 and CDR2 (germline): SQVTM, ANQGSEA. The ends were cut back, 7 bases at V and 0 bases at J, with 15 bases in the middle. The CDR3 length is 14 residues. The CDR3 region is CSAEGGRMNTEAFF. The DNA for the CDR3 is TGCAGCGCAGAGGGGGGGAGAATGAACACTGAAGCTTTCTTT.

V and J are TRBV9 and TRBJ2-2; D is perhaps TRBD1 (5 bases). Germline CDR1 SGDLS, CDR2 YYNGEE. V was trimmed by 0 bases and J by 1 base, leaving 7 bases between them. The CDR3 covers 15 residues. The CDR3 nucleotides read TGTGCCAGCAGCGTAGGGACACTGAACACCGGGGAGCTGTTTTTT. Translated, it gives CASSVGTLNTGELFF.

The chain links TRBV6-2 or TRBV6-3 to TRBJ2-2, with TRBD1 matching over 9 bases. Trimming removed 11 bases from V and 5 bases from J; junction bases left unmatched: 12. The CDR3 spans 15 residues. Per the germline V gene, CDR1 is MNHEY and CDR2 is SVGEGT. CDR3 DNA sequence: TGTGCCGGAGGGACGACAGGGGGTGAAACCGGGGAGCTGTTTTTT. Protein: CAGGTTGGETGELFF.